This T cell receptor beta chain was identified in a study of blood T cells in healthy people across ages. A second PCR of 7 to 11 cycles used a sample-barcoded 5' primer and a J-beta primer mix. TCRdb used MiXCR to reprocess the 5' RACE reads, holding one entry per CDR3 protein. Here the sample spans 250,000 to 300,000 distinct CDR3 sequences, less than 30% being singletons. Deletions cut 7 bases from V and 3 bases from J, with 21 bases between. Germline CDR1 SQVTM, CDR2 ANQGSEA. There are 15 residues in the CDR3. This clonotype has at least ten counts. The TCR originated in a woman in her seventies in good health. This chain uses TRBV29-1 with TRBJ2-5, with a tentative D call TRBD2 (6 bases). The material sequenced was blood. CDR3 in amino acids: CSAARGYWDEETQYF. CDR3 nucleotide sequence: TGCAGCGCCGCGCGGGGATATTGGGATGAAGAGACCCAGTACTTC.